One T cell receptor beta chain is described in this entry. Its antigen is still unknown. These data belong to a study of shared clonotypes between healthy human individuals. Study findings and constraints: All-four-donor shared clonotypes had higher generation probabilities than non-shared clonotypes did. Several donors showed sharing of about 4.6% of naive CD4 clonotypes. Naive subsets, compared against memory subsets, generally had larger estimated richness values.

In the naive CD8 group, cells lacked CD45RO and were positively selected for CCR7, so terminally differentiated effector memory CD45RA+ cells were left out. There were no recent acute infections or vaccinations among the donors, who were healthy HIV-negative adults. Germline values: CDR1 SGHNT, CDR2 YYREEE (reference sequence). The CDR3 is 15 amino acids. Trimming took off 5 bases at V and 0 bases at J, with 9 bases between the two ends. Produced via immunoSEQ multiplex PCR; TCRdb's table is partial and in-frame only. Here the sample spans some 800,000 clones, more than 85% being singletons. Sequenced input: naive CD8+ T cells sorted from blood. This TCR was recovered from a man aged 25 to 45 in good health. V and J are TRBV5-4 and TRBJ2-6; D is possibly TRBD1 or TRBD2 (5 bases each). The CDR3 coding sequence is TGTGCCAGCAGTCCAGGGAGCTCTGGGGCCAACGTCCTGACTTTC. Its protein is CASSPGSSGANVLTF.